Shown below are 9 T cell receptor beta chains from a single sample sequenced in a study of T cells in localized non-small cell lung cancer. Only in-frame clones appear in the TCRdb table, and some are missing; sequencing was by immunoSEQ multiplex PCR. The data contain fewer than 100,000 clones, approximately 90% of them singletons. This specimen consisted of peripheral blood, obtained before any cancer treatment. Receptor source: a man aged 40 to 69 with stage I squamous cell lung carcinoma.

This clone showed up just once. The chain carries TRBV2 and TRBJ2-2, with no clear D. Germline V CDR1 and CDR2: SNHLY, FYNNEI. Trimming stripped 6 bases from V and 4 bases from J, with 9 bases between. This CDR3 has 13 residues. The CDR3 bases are TGTGCCAGCAGCTTATCGGGCACCGGGGAGCTGTTTTTT. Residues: CASSLSGTGELFF.

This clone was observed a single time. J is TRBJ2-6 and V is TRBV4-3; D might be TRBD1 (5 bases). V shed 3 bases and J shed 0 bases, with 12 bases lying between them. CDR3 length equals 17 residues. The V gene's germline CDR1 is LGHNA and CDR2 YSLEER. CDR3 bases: TGCGCCAGCAGCCACCTAGACAGCCCCTCTGGGGCCAACGTCCTGACTTTC. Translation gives CASSHLDSPSGANVLTF.

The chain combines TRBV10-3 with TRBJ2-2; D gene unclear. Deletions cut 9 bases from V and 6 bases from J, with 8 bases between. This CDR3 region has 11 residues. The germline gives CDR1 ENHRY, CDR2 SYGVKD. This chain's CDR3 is CAILTAGELFF. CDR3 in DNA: TGTGCCATTTTAACAGCCGGGGAGCTGTTTTTT.

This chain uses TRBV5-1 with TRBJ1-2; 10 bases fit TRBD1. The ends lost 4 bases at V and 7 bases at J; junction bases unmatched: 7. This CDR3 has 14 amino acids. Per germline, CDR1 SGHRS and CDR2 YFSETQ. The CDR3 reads CASSQDRGVRGYTF. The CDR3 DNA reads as TGCGCCAGCAGCCAGGACAGGGGGGTGCGTGGCTACACCTTC.

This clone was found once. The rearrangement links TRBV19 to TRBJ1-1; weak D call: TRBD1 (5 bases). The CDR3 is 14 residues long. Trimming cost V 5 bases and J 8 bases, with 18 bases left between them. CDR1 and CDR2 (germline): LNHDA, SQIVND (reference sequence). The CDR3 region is CASSQRGGLIEAFF. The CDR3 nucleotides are TGTGCCAGTAGTCAAAGGGGAGGTCTGATAGAAGCTTTCTTT. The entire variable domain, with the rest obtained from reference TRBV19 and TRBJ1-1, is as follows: DGGITQSPKYLFRKEGQNVTLSCEQNLNHDAMYWYRQDPGQGLRLIYYSQIVNDFQKGDIAEGYSVSREKKESFPLTVTSAQKNPTAFYLCASSQRGGLIEAFFGQGTRLTVV.

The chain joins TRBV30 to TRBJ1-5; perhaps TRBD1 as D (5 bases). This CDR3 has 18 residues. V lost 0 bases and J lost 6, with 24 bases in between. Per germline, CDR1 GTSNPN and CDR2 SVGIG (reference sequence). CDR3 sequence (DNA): TGTGCCTGGAGTGTACACTTCCCATCGACGGAGCAGGGTCAGCCCCAGCATTTT. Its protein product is CAWSVHFPSTEQGQPQHF. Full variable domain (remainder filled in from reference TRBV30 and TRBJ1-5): SQTIHQWPATLVQPVGSPLSLECTVEGTSNPNLYWYRQAAGRGLQLLFYSVGIGQISSEVPQNLSASRPQDRQFILSSKKLLLSDSGFYLCAWSVHFPSTEQGQPQHFGDGTRLSIL.

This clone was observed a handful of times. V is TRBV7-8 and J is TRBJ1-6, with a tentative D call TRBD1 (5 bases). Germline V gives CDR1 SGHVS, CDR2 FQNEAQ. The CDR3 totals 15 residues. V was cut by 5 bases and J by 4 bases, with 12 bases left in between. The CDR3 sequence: CASSDQTAYNSPLHF. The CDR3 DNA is TGTGCCAGCAGCGACCAGACAGCATATAATTCACCCCTCCACTTT.

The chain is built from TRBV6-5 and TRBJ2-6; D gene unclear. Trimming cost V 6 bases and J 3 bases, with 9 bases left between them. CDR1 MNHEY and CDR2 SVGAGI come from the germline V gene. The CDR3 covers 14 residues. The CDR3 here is CASRGSGGANVLTF. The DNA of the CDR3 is TGTGCCAGCAGGGGAAGTGGTGGGGCCAACGTCCTGACTTTC.

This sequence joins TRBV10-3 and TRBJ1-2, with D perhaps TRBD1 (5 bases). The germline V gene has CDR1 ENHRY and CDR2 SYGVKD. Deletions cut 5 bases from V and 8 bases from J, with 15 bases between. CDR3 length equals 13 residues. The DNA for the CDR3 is TGTGCCATCAGTCCCCAGGGAGATCGCGGCTACACCTTC. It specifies CAISPQGDRGYTF.